This T cell receptor beta chain derives from a study of blood T cell repertoires in COVID-19 (dated by TCRdb to 2019 to 2021). Background on the whole study: Samples from collaborators originated in the United States, Italy and Spain and spanned both the acute and convalescent phases of COVID-19. Where available, HLA class I and class II types were taken from metadata supplied by the sample provider and were not determined by assay-based typing. The repertoires were released in a freely available public database intended as a resource for research on the immune response to SARS-CoV-2. The prospective study material was composed of cDNA or gDNA derived from T cells, B-cell-depleted T cells, or PBMCs. Samples were obtained from the ongoing ImmuneRACE study (first 160 participants) and from 1,000 to 1,500 subjects provided by 6 global collaborators. Nearly every sample came with metadata listing a de-identified subject ID, COVID-19 status, age in years and sex. Subjects who had been exposed to COVID-19, were actively infected with it, or had recovered from it provided the deeply sampled blood TCRbeta repertoires that made up the dataset. Overall study results and their limits: How much clinical and demographic metadata was included differed by source and by participant, and the metadata was provided uncurated.

CDR3 length: 14 amino acids, cysteine to phenylalanine. The only DNA kept is the CDR3, 42 bases in frame from the first base. V ends up 4 bases short and J 6 bases short, with an unmatched junction base count of 7. CDR1 and CDR2 are read off the germline V gene (reference sequence) as LGHDT and YNNKEL. Collaborating institutions collected whole blood in K2EDTA tubes following their own protocols. Collaborator samples were shipped for TCRbeta analysis as frozen whole blood, isolated PBMCs, or DNA extracted from either sample type. The immunoSEQ Assay, a bias-controlled multiplex PCR, was used to amplify TCRbeta CDR3 regions from genomic DNA. From the authors' description of their analysis: Nucleated cell counts per sample were estimated from amplification of reference gene primers within the assay. To quantify the absolute abundance of each unique TCRbeta CDR3 rearrangement, sequence reads were collapsed and filtered. Productive Simpson clonality was computed per sample as the square root of Simpson's diversity index over productive rearrangements. Drawn from immuneACCESS, this table holds only the in-frame rearrangements with V and J called that TCRdb kept. Clones are partly lost; checked studies trace under half to an unresolved V gene and leave the rest unexplained. The DNA was the basis for D and trimming; V, J and clone size are from that table. Within this sample are more than 95,000 clones, with roughly 90% of them counted one time only. The leading ten clones occupy 3.5% of the sample.

Remarks on this clone: Its antigen is unknown. No base quality values were provided; no much bigger clone lies one nucleotide off.

Source material: peripheral blood. The chain links TRBV3-1 (or the pseudogene TRBV3-2) with TRBJ1-2; 8 bases in the junction line up with TRBD1. This TCR derives from a woman aged 60-75 years with acute or convalescent COVID-19. The CDR3 amino acid sequence is: CASSLSTGDNGYTF. The DNA reads TGTGCCAGCAGCCTTTCGACAGGGGACAATGGCTACACCTTC.